This T cell receptor beta chain was recorded in a study of early T cells in non-severe SARS-CoV-2 infection. Looking at the study overall: Unsorted whole blood bulk RNA was sequenced, with unpaired chains.

Trimming cost V 7 bases and J 2 bases; bases outside gene matches: 0. The germline V gene encodes CDR1 DFQATT and CDR2 SNEGSKA (reference sequence). This CDR3 has 13 residues. Attachment of unique molecular identifiers was made to individual cDNA molecules. TCRdb ran MiXCR on the 5' RACE reads and lists one entry per CDR3 protein. This table has tens of thousands of distinct CDR3 sequences, about 10% appearing once. There are many counts of this clonotype. Its matching antigen is unknown. Study-wide points: Anti-spike CD8 responses were favored in VDJdb matching, and private and CD4 specificities were missed.

The sequenced sample was whole blood. The receptor was isolated from an adult who was a healthcare worker with PCR-confirmed SARS-CoV-2 infection or an uninfected control (not recorded which). This sequence joins TRBV20-1 and TRBJ2-7; 15 nucleotides line up with TRBD2. Written as DNA, the CDR3 is TGCAGTGGGACTAGCGGGGGGGCCTACGAGCAGTACTTC. It is translated as CSGTSGGAYEQYF.